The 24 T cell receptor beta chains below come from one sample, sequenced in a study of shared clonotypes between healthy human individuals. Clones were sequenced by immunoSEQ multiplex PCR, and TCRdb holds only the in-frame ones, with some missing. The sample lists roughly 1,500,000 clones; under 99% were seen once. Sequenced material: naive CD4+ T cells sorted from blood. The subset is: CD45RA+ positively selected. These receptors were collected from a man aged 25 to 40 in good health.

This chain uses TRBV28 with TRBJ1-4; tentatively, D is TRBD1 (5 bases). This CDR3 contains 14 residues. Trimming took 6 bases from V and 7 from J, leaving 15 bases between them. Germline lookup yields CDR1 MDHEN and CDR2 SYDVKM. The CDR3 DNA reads TGTGCCAGCAGAGGGGACCGGGGGGTTGAAAAACTGTTTTTT. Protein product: CASRGDRGVEKLFF.

CDR3 loop: CASTPPGLTTYEQYF. In nucleotides, the CDR3 is TGTGCCAGCACGCCCCCGGGGTTAACTACCTACGAGCAGTACTTC. V is TRBV28 and J is TRBJ2-7, with D perhaps matching TRBD2 (5 bases). The ends were cut back, 7 bases at V and 2 bases at J, with 18 bases in the middle. Germline CDR1 and CDR2: MDHEN and SYDVKM. This CDR3 comprises 15 residues.

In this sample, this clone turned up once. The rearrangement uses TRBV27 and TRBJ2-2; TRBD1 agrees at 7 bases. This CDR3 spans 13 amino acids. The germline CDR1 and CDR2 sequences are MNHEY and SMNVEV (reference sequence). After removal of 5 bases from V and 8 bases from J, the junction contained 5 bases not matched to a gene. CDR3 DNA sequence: TGTGCCAGCAGTCCCTACAGGGGAGGGGAGCTGTTTTTT. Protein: CASSPYRGGELFF.

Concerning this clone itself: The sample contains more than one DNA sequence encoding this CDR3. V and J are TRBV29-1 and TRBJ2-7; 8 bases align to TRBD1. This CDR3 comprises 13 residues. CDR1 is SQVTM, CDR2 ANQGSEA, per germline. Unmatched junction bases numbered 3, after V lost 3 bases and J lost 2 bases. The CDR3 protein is CSVEGDRPYEQYF. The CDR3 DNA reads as TGCAGCGTTGAGGGGGACAGGCCCTACGAGCAGTACTTC.

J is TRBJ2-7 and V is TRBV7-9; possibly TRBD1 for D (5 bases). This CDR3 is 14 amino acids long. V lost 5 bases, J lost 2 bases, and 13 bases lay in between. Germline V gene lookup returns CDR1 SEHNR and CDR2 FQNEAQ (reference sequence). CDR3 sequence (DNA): TGTGCCAGCAGCCAGACAGTTCCCCCCTACGAGCAGTACTTC. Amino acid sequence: CASSQTVPPYEQYF. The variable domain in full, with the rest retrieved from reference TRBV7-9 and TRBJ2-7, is DTGVSQNPRHKITKRGQNVTFRCDPISEHNRLYWYRQTLGQGPEFLTYFQNEAQLEKSRLLSDRFSAERPKGSFSTLEIQRTEQGDSAMYLCASSQTVPPYEQYFGPGTRLTVT.

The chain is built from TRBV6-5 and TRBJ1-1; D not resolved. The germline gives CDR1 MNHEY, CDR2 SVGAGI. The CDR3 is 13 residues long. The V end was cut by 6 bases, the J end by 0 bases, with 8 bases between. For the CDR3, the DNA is TGTGCCAGCAGGAGAGGAATGAACACTGAAGCTTTCTTT. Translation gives CASRRGMNTEAFF.

CDR3 nucleotide sequence: TGTGCCAGCAGCTTGAGAGGGGTTGGTTTGGAGCAGTACTTC. This sequence encodes CASSLRGVGLEQYF. J is TRBJ2-7 and V is TRBV7-3; the D gene could be TRBD1 or TRBD2 (5 bases each). V dropped 3 bases and J dropped 7 bases, with 16 bases sitting between them. This CDR3 is built from 14 residues. Germline assignment: CDR1 SGHTA and CDR2 FQGTGA. Drawing the rest from reference TRBV7-3 and TRBJ2-7, the complete variable domain is GAGVSQTPSNKVTEKGKYVELRCDPISGHTALYWYRQSLGQGPEFLIYFQGTGAADDSGLPNDRFFAVRPEGSVSTLKIQRTERGDSAVYLCASSLRGVGLEQYFGPGTRLTVT.

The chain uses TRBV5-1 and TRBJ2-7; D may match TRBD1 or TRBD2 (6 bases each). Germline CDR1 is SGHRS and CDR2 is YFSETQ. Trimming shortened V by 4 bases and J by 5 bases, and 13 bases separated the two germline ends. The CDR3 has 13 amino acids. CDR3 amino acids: CASSRLGGDEQYF. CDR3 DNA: TGCGCCAGCAGCCGGCTGGGGGGCGACGAGCAGTACTTC.

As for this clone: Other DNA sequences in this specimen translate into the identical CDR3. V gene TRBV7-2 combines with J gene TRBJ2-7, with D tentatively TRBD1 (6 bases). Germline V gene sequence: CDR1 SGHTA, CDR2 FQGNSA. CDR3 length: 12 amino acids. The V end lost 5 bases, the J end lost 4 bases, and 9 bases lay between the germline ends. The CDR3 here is CASSPTGYEQYF. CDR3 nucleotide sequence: TGTGCCAGCAGCCCAACAGGGTACGAGCAGTACTTC.

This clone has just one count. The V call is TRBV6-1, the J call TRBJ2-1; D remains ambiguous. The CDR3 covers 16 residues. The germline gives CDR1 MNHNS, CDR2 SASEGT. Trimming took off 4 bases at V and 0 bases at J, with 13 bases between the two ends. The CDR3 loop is CASSAITVSSYNEQFF. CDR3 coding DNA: TGTGCCAGCAGTGCGATAACAGTAAGCTCCTACAATGAGCAGTTCTTC.

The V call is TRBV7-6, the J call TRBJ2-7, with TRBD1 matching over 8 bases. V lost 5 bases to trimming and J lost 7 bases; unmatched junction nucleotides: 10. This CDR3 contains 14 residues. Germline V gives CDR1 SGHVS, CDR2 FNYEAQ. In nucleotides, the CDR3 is TGTGCCAGCAGCCTAGGGACAGGAGTTGAAGAGCAGTACTTC. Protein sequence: CASSLGTGVEEQYF.

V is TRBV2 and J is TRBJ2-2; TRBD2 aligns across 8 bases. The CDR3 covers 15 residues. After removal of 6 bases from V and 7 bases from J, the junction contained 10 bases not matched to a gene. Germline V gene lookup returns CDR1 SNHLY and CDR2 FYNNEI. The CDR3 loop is CASSLLREVVGELFF. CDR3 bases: TGTGCCAGCAGCCTCCTGCGGGAGGTGGTCGGGGAGCTGTTTTTT.

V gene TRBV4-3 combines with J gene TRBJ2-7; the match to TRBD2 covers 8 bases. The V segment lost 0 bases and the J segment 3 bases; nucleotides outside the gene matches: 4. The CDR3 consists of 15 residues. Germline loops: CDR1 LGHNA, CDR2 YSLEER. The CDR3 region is CASSQDSGGNYEQYF. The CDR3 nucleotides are TGCGCCAGCAGCCAAGATTCGGGGGGGAACTACGAGCAGTACTTC.

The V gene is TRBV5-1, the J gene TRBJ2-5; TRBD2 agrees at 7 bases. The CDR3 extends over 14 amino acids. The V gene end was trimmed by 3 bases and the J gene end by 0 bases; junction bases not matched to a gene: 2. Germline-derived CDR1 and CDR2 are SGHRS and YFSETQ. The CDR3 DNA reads TGCGCCAGCAGCTGGGGGACTAACCAAGAGACCCAGTACTTC. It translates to CASSWGTNQETQYF. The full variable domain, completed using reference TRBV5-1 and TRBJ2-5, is KAGVTQTPRYLIKTRGQQVTLSCSPISGHRSVSWYQQTPGQGLQFLFEYFSETQRNKGNFPGRFSGRQFSNSRSEMNVSTLELGDSALYLCASSWGTNQETQYFGPGTRLLVL.

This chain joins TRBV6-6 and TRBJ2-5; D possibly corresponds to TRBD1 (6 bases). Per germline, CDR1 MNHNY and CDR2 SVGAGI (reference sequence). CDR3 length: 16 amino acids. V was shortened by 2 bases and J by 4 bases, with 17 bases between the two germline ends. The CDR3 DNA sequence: TGTGCCAGCAGTTACAGGCCGAGACAGGCCGGAGAGACCCAGTACTTC. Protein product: CASSYRPRQAGETQYF.

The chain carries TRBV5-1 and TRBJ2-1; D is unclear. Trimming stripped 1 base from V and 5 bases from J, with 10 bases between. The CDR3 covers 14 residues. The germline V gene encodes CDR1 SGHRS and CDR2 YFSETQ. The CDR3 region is CASSLMASDNEQFF. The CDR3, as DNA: TGCGCCAGCAGCTTGATGGCTTCTGACAATGAGCAGTTCTTC.

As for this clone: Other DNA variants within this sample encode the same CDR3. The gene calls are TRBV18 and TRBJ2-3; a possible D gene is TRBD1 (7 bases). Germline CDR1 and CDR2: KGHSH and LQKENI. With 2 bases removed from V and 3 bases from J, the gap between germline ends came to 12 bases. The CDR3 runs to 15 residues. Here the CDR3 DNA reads TGTGCCAGCTCACCAAGGCAGGGGGGTACAGATACGCAGTATTTT. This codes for CASSPRQGGTDTQYF.

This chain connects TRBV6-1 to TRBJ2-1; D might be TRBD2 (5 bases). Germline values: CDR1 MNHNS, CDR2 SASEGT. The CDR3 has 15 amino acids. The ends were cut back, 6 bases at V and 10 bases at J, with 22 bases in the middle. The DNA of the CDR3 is TGTGCCAGCAGAACCACGCCTCCGGACTCCCAGGAGCAGTTCTTC. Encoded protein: CASRTTPPDSQEQFF.

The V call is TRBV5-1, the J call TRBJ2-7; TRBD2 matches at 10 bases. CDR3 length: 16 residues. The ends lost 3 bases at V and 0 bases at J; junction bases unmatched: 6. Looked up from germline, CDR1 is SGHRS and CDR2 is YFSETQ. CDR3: CASSYGTSAYSYEQYF. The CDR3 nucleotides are TGCGCCAGCAGCTACGGGACTAGCGCCTACTCCTACGAGCAGTACTTC.

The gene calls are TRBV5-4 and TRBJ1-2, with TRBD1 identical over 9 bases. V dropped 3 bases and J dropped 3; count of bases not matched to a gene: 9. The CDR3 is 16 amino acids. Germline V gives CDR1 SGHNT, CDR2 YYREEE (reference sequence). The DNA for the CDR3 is TGTGCCAGCAGCTCAGCCGGGACAGGGAGGGACTATGGCTACACCTTC. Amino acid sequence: CASSSAGTGRDYGYTF.

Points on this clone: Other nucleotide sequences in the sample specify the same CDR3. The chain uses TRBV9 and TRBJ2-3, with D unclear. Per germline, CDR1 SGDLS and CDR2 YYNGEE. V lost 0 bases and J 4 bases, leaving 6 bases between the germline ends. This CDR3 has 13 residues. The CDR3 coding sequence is TGTGCCAGCAGCGTAGTGGGGTCAGATACGCAGTATTTT. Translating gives CASSVVGSDTQYF.

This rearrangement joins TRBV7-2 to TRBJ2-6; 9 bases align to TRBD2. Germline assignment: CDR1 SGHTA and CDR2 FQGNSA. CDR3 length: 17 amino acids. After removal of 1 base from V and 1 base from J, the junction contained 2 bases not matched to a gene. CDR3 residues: CASSLVAGASGANVLTF. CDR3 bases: TGTGCCAGCAGCTTAGTAGCGGGGGCTTCTGGGGCCAACGTCCTGACTTTC. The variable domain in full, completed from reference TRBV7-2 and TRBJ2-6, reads GAGVSQSPSNKVTEKGKDVELRCDPISGHTALYWYRQSLGQGLEFLIYFQGNSAPDKSGLPSDRFSAERTGGSVSTLTIQRTQQEDSAVYLCASSLVAGASGANVLTFGAGSRLTVL.

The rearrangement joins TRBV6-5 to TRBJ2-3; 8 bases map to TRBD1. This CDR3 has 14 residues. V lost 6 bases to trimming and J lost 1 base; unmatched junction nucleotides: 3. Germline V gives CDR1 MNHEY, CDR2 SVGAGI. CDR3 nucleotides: TGTGCCAGCAGGATGGGACAGGGCACAGATACGCAGTATTTT. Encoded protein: CASRMGQGTDTQYF.

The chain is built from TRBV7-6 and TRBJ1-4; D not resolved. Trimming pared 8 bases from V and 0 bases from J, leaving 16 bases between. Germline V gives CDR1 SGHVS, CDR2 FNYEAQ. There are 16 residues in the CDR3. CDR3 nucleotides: TGTGCCAGCGGCGCCCAGTGGGCGGCAACTAATGAAAAACTGTTTTTT. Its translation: CASGAQWAATNEKLFF. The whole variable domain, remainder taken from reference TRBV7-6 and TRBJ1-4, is GAGVSQSPRYKVTKRGQDVALRCDPISGHVSLYWYRQALGQGPEFLTYFNYEAQQDKSGLPNDRFSAERPEGSISTLTIQRTEQRDSAMYRCASGAQWAATNEKLFFGSGTQLSVL.